These T cell receptor beta chains were read from a single sample in a study of T cell repertoires in cytomegalovirus infection. A single record per CDR3 protein comes from TCRdb applying MiXCR to the reads. Of some 300,000 distinct CDR3 sequences in the sample, under 20% were seen once. The sequencing input was PBMCs. All receptors derive from a human donor in good health (CMV status not recorded). Some clones in this sample may be carry-over from other donors' samples. CDR3s include the opening cysteine and the closing phenylalanine or tryptophan. The order of the fields is J gene, D gene, V gene, clone size, CDR3 DNA, CDR3 protein. D genes are given only for firm matches. Expanded clones get a size class; other rows say once, few or many, or leave the size out.

TRBJ1-3 - TRBV25-1 few TGTGCCAGCAGTGAATACAGGGGACGGCGCTCTGGAAACACCATATATTTT CASSEYRGRRSGNTIYF
TRBJ1-5 TRBD1 TRBV12-3/TRBV12-4 many TGTGCCAGCAGCCAGGATGGGACAGGGATTCTCGGCAATCAGCCCCAGCATTTT CASSQDGTGILGNQPQHF
TRBJ1-2 - TRBV7-2 many TGTGCCAGCAGCTTAGGACAGGAAAATGGTGGCTACACCTTC CASSLGQENGGYTF
TRBJ1-5 - TRBV20-1 - TGCAGTGCTAGAGAACCCCGGGGGGGGCGGAATCAGCCCCAGCATTTT CSAREPRGGRNQPQHF
TRBJ2-5 - TRBV7-2 many TGTGCCAGCAGGCCGGGCCGGGGACAAGAGACCCAGTACTTC CASRPGRGQETQYF
TRBJ2-7 - TRBV20-1 - TGCAGTGCTAGGAAACGTTCAGGGACCTCTCCCTACGAGCAGTACTTC CSARKRSGTSPYEQYF
TRBJ2-7 TRBD2 TRBV28 many TGTGCCAGCAGTTTAGGGGGGGTCGACCTCTCCTACGAGCAGTACTTC CASSLGGVDLSYEQYF
TRBJ2-3 TRBD2 TRBV7-3 few TGTGCCAGCAGCAAAATAGCGGGGGACACAGATACGCAGTATTTT CASSKIAGDTDTQYF
TRBJ2-7 - TRBV7-9 many TGTGCCAGCAGCCCAACCTTCGGGGGGCGGACTTCCTACGAGCAGTACTTC CASSPTFGGRTSYEQYF
TRBJ2-5 - TRBV7-3 - TGTGCCAGCAGCCCCCAGTTTGGCGAGACCCAGTACTTC CASSPQFGETQYF
TRBJ2-7 - TRBV27 - TGTGCCAGCAGTTCGACAGATTGGGGAGACGAGCAGTACTTC CASSSTDWGDEQYF
TRBJ2-1 - TRBV7-3 few TGTGCCAGCAGCATTAGGGCAATACAAGGGGGGGATGAGCAGTTCTTC CASSIRAIQGGDEQFF
TRBJ1-1 - TRBV7-2 few TGTGCCAGCAGCTTACATGACACTGAAGCTTTCTTT CASSLHDTEAFF
TRBJ1-1 - TRBV7-6 many TGTGCCAGCAGCCCCGGGGGCATAATAAGGACTGAAGCTTTCTTT CASSPGGIIRTEAFF
TRBJ2-2 - TRBV7-2 many TGTGCCAGCAGCGCCCACAGGGACCCGAACACCGGGGAGCTGTTTTTT CASSAHRDPNTGELFF
TRBJ2-5 TRBD2 TRBV7-2 many TGTGCCAGCAGCCCCGGGACTAGCGGGGCCCAAGAGACCCAGTACTTC CASSPGTSGAQETQYF
TRBJ1-5 - TRBV6-5 - TGTGCCAGCAGAACGACCTCGGGGAGCAATCAGCCCCAGCATTTT CASRTTSGSNQPQHF
TRBJ1-1 TRBD1 TRBV27 many TGTGCCAGCAGTTTATCGCCGGGACAGGGGGCGATTACTGAAGCTTTCTTT CASSLSPGQGAITEAFF
TRBJ1-1 TRBD1 TRBV2 - TGTGCCAGCAGCTGGGAGACAGGGACGAACACTGAAGCTTTCTTT CASSWETGTNTEAFF
TRBJ1-4 - TRBV4-3 - TGCGCCAGCAGCCAAGAGATCTCGACCGGTGGGTGGAATGAAAAACTGTTTTTT CASSQEISTGGWNEKLFF
TRBJ2-1 TRBD2 TRBV20-1 few TGCAGTGCTAGAGATACTAGCGGGGGGCCTCACCAATACAATGAGCAGTTCTTC CSARDTSGGPHQYNEQFF
TRBJ2-3 - TRBV4-2 many TGTGCCAGCAGCCAAGAGGAGGTTAGCAATACGCAGTATTTT CASSQEEVSNTQYF
TRBJ2-7 TRBD2 TRBV7-2 many TGTGCCAGCAGCCTACTAGCGGGGGGCTCCTACGAGCAGTACTTC CASSLLAGGSYEQYF
TRBJ1-4 TRBD1 TRBV7-9 - TGTGCCAGCAGCAAGACAGGGGGCGCGGGAACTAATGAAAAACTGTTTTTT CASSKTGGAGTNEKLFF
TRBJ2-7 - TRBV10-3 - TGTGCCATCAGTGATTCGGGATTCTACGAGCAGTACTTC CAISDSGFYEQYF
TRBJ1-1 TRBD1 TRBV18 few TGTGCCAGCTCACCAGTTGGACAGGGGTCGGGAACTGAAGCTTTCTTT CASSPVGQGSGTEAFF
TRBJ2-4 - TRBV28 - TGTGCCAGCAGTTTAGGGGGCAGCTTCGGGAACATTCAGTACTTC CASSLGGSFGNIQYF
TRBJ1-2 - TRBV5-1 few TGCGCCAGCAGCTCCCCGGGACCCGGCTACACCTTC CASSSPGPGYTF
TRBJ2-1 TRBD1 TRBV6-5 many TGTGCCAGCAGTTACGGGGACAGGGGGCATGAGCAGTTCTTC CASSYGDRGHEQFF
TRBJ1-1 - TRBV7-2 many TGTGCCAGCAGCTTTACAGCGATCCCCAGTAACACTGAAGCTTTCTTT CASSFTAIPSNTEAFF
TRBJ1-2 TRBD1 TRBV4-3 many TGCGCCAGCAGCCAAGAGTGGACAGGGTTGGACTATGGCTACACCTTC CASSQEWTGLDYGYTF
TRBJ2-7 TRBD2 TRBV29-1 - TGCAGCGTTGGAGTAGCGGGGTATGAGCAGTACTTC CSVGVAGYEQYF
TRBJ2-3 - TRBV7-2 many TGTGCCAGCAGCCTCAGGGGAGGGATAACAGATACGCAGTATTTT CASSLRGGITDTQYF
TRBJ2-2 - TRBV11-2 many TGTGCCAGCAGCTCATGGCTCTCCACCGGGGAGCTGTTTTTT CASSSWLSTGELFF
TRBJ2-7 - TRBV6-6 few TGTGCCAGCACCGACGGACCCAACCTAAACGAGCAGTACTTC CASTDGPNLNEQYF
TRBJ1-6 TRBD1 TRBV2 - TGTGCCAGCAGTGCGAGTCAGGGGGCCTCACCCCTCCACTTT CASSASQGASPLHF